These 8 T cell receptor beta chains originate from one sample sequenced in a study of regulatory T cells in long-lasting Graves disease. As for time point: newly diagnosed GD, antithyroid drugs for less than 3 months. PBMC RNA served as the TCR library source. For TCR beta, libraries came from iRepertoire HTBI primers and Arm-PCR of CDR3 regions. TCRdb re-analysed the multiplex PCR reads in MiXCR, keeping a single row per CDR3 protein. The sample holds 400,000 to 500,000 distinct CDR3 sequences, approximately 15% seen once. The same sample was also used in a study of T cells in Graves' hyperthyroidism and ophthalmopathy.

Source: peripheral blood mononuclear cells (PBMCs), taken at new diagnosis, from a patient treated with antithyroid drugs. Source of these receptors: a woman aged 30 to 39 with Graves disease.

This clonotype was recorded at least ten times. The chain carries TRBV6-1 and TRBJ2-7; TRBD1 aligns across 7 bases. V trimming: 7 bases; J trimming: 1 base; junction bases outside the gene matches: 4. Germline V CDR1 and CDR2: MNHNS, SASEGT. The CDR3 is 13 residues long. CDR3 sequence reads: CASNWDSSYEQYF. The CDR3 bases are TGTGCCAGCAACTGGGACAGTTCCTACGAGCAGTACTTC.

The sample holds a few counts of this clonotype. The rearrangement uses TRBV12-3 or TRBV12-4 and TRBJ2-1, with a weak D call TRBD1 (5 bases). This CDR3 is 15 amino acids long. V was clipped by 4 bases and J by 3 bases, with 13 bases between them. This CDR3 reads CASSSYRPLYNEQFF. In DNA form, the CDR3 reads TGTGCCAGCAGTTCATACAGGCCCCTCTACAATGAGCAGTTCTTC.

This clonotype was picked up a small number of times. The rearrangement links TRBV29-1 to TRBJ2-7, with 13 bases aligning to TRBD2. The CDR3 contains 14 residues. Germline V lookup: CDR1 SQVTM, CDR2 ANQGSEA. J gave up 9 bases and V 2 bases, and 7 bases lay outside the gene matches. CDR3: CSVEQLAGGPGQYF. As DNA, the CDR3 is TGCAGCGTTGAACAACTAGCGGGAGGGCCCGGGCAGTACTTC.

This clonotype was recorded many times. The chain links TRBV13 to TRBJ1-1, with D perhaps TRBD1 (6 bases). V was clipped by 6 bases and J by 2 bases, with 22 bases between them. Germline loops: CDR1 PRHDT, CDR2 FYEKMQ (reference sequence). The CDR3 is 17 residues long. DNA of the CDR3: TGTGCCAGCAGACGATCCCCATCCGGGACACCCAACACTGAAGCTTTCTTT. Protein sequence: CASRRSPSGTPNTEAFF.

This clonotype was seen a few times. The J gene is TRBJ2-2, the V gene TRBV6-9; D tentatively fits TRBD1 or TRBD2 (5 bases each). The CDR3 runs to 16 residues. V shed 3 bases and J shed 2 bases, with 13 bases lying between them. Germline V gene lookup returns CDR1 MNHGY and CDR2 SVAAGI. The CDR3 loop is CASSYPGTANTGELFF. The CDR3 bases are TGTGCCAGCAGTTACCCCGGGACCGCCAACACCGGGGAGCTGTTTTTT.

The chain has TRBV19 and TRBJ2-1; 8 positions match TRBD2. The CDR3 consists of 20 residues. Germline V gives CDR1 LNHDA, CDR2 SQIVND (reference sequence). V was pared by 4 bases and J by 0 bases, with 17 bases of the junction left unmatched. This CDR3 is CASSTRPGLVRLGSYNEQFF. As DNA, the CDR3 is TGTGCCAGTAGTACCCGGCCGGGACTAGTGCGGTTGGGCTCCTACAATGAGCAGTTCTTC.

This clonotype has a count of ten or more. The CDR3 region is CASSLGRGHTDTQYF. CDR3 nucleotide sequence: TGTGCCAGCAGTTTAGGGAGGGGGCACACAGATACGCAGTATTTT. The chain carries TRBV12-3 or TRBV12-4 and TRBJ2-3; possible D gene TRBD1, 7 bases. The CDR3 consists of 15 residues. V gave up 1 base and J gave up 2 bases, with 10 bases separating them.

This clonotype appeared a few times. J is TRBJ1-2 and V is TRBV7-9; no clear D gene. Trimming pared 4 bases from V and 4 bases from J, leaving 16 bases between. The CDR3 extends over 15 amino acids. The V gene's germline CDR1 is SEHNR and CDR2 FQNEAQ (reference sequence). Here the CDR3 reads CASSSAGVGSYGYTF. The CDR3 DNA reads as TGTGCCAGCAGCTCGGCCGGGGTAGGTAGCTATGGCTACACCTTC. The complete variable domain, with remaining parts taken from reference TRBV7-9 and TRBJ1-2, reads DTGVSQNPRHKITKRGQNVTFRCDPISEHNRLYWYRQTLGQGPEFLTYFQNEAQLEKSRLLSDRFSAERPKGSFSTLEIQRTEQGDSAMYLCASSSAGVGSYGYTFGSGTRLTVV.